The 3 T cell receptor beta chains presented below share a single source sample, sequenced in a study of graft-versus-host responses after intestinal transplantation. The protocol was immunoSEQ multiplex PCR, while the TCRdb copy is restricted to in-frame clones and leaves out a portion. The sample contains some 86,000 clones, roughly 91% of which appear only once. For these TCRs, the target antigens are not known. Material: unstimulated CD4+ T cells sorted from spleen or lymph node cells, obtained before intestinal transplant. These receptors were taken from a human donor who received an intestinal transplant.

The chain uses TRBV7-2 and TRBJ2-1; TRBD2 matches at 10 bases. The CDR3 is made up of 19 amino acids. CDR1 SGHTA and CDR2 FQGNSA come from the germline V gene. The ends lost 3 bases at V and 6 bases at J; junction bases unmatched: 17. CDR3: CASSFPPIAGGVIFNEQFF. The CDR3 coding sequence is TGTGCCAGCAGCTTCCCCCCCATAGCGGGGGGAGTGATTTTCAATGAGCAGTTCTTC.

The V and J genes are TRBV2 and TRBJ2-2; D not certain. Germline loops: CDR1 SNHLY, CDR2 FYNNEI. The CDR3 has 14 amino acids. Trimming shortened V by 3 bases and J by 5 bases, and 10 bases separated the two germline ends. In DNA, the CDR3 is TGTGCCAGCAGTGAGCTACTCAAGACCGGGGAGCTGTTTTTT. Translating it yields CASSELLKTGELFF.

The chain links TRBV18 to TRBJ1-1, with TRBD1 matching over 9 bases. The CDR3 totals 15 residues. Germline CDR1 is KGHSH and CDR2 is LQKENI. V trimming: 4 bases; J trimming: 7 bases; junction bases outside the gene matches: 10. The CDR3 sequence: CASSREIQGAIEAFF. DNA of the CDR3: TGTGCCAGCTCACGGGAAATACAGGGGGCGATTGAAGCTTTCTTT.